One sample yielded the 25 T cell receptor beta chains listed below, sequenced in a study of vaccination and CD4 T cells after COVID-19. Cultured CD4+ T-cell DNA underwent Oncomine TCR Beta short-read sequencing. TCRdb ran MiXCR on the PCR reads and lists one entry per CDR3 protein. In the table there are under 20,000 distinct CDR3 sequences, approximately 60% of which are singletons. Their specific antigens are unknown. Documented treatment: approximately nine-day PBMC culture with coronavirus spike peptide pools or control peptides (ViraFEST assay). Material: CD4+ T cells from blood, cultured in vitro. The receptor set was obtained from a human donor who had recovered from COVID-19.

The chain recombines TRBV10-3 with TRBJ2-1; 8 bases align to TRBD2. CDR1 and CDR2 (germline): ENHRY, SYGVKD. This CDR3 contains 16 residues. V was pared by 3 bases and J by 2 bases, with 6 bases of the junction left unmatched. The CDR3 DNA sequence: TGTGCCATCAGTGACGGGACTAGACGAACCTACAATGAGCAGTTCTTC. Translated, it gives CAISDGTRRTYNEQFF.

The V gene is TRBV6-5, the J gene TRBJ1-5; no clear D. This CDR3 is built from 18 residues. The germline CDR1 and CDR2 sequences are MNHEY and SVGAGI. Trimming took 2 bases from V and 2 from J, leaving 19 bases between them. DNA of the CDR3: TGTGCCAGCAGTTACCGTTGGGTACGGGTAAGGGGCAATCAGCCCCAGCATTTT. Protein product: CASSYRWVRVRGNQPQHF.

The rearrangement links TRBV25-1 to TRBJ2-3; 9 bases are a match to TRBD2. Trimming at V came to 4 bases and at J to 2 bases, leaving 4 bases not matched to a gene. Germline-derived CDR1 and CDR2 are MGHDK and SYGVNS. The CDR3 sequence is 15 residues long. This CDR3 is CASSGLAEYTDTQYF. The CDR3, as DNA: TGTGCCAGCAGTGGACTAGCGGAATACACAGATACGCAGTATTTT.

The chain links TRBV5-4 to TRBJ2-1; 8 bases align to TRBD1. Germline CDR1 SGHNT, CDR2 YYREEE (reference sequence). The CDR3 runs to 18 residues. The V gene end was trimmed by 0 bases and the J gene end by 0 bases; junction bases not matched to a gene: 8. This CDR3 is CASSLALRTGSSYNEQFF. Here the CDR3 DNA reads TGTGCCAGCAGCTTGGCCCTCAGGACAGGGAGCTCCTACAATGAGCAGTTCTTC.

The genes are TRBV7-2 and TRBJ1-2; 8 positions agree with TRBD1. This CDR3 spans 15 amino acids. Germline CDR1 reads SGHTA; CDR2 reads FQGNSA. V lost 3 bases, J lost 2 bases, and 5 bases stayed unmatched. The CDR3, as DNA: TGTGCCAGCAGCTTTGGACAGGGCTTGAACTATGGCTACACCTTC. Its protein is CASSFGQGLNYGYTF.

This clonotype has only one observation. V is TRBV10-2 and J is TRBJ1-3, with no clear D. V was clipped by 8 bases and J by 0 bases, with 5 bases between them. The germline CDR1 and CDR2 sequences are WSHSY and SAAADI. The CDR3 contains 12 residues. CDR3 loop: CASQSSGNTIYF. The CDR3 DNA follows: TGCGCCAGCCAGAGCTCTGGAAACACCATATATTTT.

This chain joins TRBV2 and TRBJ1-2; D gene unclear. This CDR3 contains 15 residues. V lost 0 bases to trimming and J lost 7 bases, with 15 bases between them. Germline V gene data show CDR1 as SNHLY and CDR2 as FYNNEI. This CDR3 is CASSEALPARAGYTF. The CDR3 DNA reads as TGTGCCAGCAGTGAAGCGCTTCCGGCCCGAGCTGGCTACACCTTC.

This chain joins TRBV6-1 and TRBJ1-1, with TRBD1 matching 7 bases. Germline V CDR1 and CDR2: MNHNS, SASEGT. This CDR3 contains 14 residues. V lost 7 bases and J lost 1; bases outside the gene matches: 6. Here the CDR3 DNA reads TGTGCCAGCACCAGAAGGGGGCGGAACACTGAAGCTTTCTTT. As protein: CASTRRGRNTEAFF.

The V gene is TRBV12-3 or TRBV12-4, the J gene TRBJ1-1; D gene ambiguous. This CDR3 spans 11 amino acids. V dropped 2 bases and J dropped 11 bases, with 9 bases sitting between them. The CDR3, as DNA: TGTGCCAGCAGTTTACGCGGTGGGGCTTTCTTT. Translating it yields CASSLRGGAFF.

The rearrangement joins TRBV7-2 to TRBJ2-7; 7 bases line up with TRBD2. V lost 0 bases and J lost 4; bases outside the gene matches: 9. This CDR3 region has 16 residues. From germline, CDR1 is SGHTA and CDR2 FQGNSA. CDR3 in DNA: TGTGCCAGCAGCTTAGCGCTCCCAGGGAGGGGATACGAGCAGTACTTC. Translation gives CASSLALPGRGYEQYF.

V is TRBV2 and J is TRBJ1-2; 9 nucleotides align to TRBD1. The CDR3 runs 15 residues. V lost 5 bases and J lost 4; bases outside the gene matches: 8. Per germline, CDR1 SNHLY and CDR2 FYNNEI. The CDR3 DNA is TGTGCCAGCAGTCCACAGGGGGCTGGGTTCTATGGCTACACCTTC. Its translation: CASSPQGAGFYGYTF.

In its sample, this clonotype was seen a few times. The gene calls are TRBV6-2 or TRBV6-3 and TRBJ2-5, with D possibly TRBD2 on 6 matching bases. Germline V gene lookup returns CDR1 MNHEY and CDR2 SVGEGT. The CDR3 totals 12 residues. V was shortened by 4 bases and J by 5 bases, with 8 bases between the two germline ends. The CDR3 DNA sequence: TGTGCCAGCAGTTCTAGCGTCGAGACCCAGTACTTC. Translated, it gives CASSSSVETQYF.

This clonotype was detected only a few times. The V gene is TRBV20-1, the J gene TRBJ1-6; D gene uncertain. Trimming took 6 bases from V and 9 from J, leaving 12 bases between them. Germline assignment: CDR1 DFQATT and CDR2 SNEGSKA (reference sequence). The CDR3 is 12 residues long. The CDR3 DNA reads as TGCAGTGCAGGCGGTCTCAGTTCACCCCTCCACTTT. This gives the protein CSAGGLSSPLHF.

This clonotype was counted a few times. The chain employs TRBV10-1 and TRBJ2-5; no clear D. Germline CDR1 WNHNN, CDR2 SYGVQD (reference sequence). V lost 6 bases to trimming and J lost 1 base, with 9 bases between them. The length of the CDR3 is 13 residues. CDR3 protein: CASSESAQETQYF. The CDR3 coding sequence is TGCGCCAGCAGCGAGAGCGCCCAAGAGACCCAGTACTTC.

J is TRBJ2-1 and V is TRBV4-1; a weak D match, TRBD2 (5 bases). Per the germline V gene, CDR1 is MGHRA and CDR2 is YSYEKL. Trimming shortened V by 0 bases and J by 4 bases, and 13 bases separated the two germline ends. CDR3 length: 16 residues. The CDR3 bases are TGCGCCAGCAGCCAAGATAGGGCTAGCCAGTACAATGAGCAGTTCTTC. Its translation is CASSQDRASQYNEQFF.

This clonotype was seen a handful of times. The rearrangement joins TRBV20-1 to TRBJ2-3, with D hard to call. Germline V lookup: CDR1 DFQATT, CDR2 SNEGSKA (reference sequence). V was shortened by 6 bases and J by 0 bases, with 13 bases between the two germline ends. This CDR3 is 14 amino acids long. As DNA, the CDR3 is TGCAGTGCCCCGCCCGGTTCTAGCACAGATACGCAGTATTTT. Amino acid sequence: CSAPPGSSTDTQYF.

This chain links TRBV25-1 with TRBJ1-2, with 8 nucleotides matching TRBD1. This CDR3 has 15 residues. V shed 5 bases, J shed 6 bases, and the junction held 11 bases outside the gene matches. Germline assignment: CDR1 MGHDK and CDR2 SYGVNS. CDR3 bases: TGTGCCAGCAGTTTAGGACAGGGAGGGTTTGATGGCTACACCTTC. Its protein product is CASSLGQGGFDGYTF.

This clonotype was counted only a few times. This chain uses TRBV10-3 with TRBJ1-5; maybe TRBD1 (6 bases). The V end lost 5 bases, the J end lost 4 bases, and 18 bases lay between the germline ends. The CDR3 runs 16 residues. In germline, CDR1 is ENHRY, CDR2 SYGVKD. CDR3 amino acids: CAISPVRGGPNQPQHF. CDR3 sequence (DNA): TGTGCCATCAGTCCCGTTCGAGGGGGACCAAATCAGCCCCAGCATTTT.

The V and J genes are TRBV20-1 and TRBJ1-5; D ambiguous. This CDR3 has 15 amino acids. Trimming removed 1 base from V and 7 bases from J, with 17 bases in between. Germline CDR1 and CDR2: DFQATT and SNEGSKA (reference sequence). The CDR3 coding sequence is TGCAGTGCTAGAGTCCAGAATTCGGACGACCAGCCCCAGCATTTT. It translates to CSARVQNSDDQPQHF.

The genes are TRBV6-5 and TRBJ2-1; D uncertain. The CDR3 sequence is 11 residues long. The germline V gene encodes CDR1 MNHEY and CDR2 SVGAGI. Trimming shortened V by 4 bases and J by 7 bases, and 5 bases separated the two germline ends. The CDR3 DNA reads TGTGCCAGCAGTTTTAGAAATGAGCAGTTCTTC. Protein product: CASSFRNEQFF.

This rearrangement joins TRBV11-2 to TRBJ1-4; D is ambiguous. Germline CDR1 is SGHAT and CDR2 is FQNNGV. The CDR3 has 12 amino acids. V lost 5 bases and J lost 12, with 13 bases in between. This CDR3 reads CASSHGVGELFF. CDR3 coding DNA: TGTGCCAGCAGCCACGGGGTCGGAGAACTGTTTTTT. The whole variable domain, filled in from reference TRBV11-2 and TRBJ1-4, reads EAGVAQSPRYKIIEKRQSVAFWCNPISGHATLYWYQQILGQGPKLLIQFQNNGVVDDSQLPKDRFSAERLKGVDSTLKIQPAKLEDSAVYLCASSHGVGELFFGSGTQLSVL.

The CDR3 reads CASSYRGIYNSPLHF. CDR3 in DNA: TGTGCCAGCAGCTACCGTGGGATCTATAATTCACCCCTCCACTTT. The chain uses TRBV11-2 and TRBJ1-6, with D unclear. V was cut by 4 bases and J by 3 bases, with 10 bases left in between. Germline V gene sequence: CDR1 SGHAT, CDR2 FQNNGV. CDR3 size: 15 residues.

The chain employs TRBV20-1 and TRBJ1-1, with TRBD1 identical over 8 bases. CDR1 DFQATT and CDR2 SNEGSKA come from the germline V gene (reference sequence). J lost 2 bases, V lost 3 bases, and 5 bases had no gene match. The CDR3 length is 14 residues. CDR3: CSASDRGPNTEAFF. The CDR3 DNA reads TGCAGTGCTAGCGACAGGGGCCCCAACACTGAAGCTTTCTTT.

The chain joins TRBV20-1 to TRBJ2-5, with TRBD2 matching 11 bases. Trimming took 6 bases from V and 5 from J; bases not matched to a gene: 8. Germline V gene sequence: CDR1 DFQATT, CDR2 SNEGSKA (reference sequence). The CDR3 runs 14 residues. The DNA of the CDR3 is TGCAGTGCGACGGAGACTAGCGGGACGGAGACCCAGTACTTC. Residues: CSATETSGTETQYF.

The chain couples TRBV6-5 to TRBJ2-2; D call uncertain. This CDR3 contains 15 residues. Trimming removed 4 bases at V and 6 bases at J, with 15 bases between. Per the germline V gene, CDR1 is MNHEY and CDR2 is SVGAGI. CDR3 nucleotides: TGTGCCAGCAGTTCCCCCCCACCTCCCCCCGGGGAGCTGTTTTTT. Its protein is CASSSPPPPPGELFF.